One sample yielded the 17 T cell receptor beta chains listed below, sequenced in a study of cytomegalovirus exposure and HLA in healthy donors. The primer mix had 60 Vbeta and 13 Jbeta primers. The assay was immunoSEQ multiplex PCR, and TCRdb's table has in-frame clones only and misses some. The sample includes 150,000 to 200,000 clones, about four fifths seen only once; the top ten take approximately 1.5%. Sequences were obtained from PBMCs. These TCRs come from a woman younger than 30 in good health and CMV-seronegative.

The chain joins TRBV7-2 to TRBJ2-3, with 11 bases identical to TRBD2. Trimming cost V 3 bases and J 2 bases; bases outside gene matches: 7. CDR3 size: 17 residues. Germline CDR1 SGHTA, CDR2 FQGNSA. The CDR3: CASSLPLAGENTDTQYF. CDR3 in DNA: TGTGCCAGCAGCTTGCCACTAGCGGGAGAGAACACAGATACGCAGTATTTT.

The gene calls are TRBV4-1 and TRBJ2-5, with 8 nucleotides matching TRBD1. J was trimmed by 4 bases and V by 4 bases; bases with no gene match: 11. The CDR3 has 16 residues. Per germline, CDR1 MGHRA and CDR2 YSYEKL. CDR3 loop: CASSRLSTGVRETQYF. The CDR3 coding sequence is TGCGCCAGCAGCCGACTCTCGACAGGGGTTAGAGAGACCCAGTACTTC.

The gene calls are TRBV7-8 and TRBJ2-5, with a weak D call TRBD2 (7 bases). TRBJ2-7 matches the DNA end more closely, so the J call is doubtful. The length of the CDR3 is 20 residues. Germline-derived CDR1 and CDR2 are SGHVS and FQNEAQ. CDR3 coding DNA: TGTGCCAGCAGCTCGGAGGGGGGGTGGGGTGGGGCCCCTGTCCCCTACGAGCAGTACTTC. Amino acid sequence: CASSSEGGWGGAPVPYEQYF.

Turning to this clone: The same CDR3 is also encoded by other DNA sequences in this sample. The chain combines TRBV7-9 with TRBJ2-7, with D perhaps matching TRBD1 (5 bases). Germline CDR1 is SEHNR and CDR2 is FQNEAQ (reference sequence). V was cut by 4 bases and J by 3 bases, with 7 bases left in between. The length of the CDR3 is 12 residues. In nucleotides, the CDR3 is TGTGCCAGCAGCTCTCAGGGCTACGAGCAGTACTTC. Translated, it gives CASSSQGYEQYF.

The chain combines TRBV27 with TRBJ1-4; 7 nucleotides agree with TRBD1. CDR3 length: 16 amino acids. Germline loops: CDR1 MNHEY, CDR2 SMNVEV (reference sequence). V lost 6 bases, J lost 4 bases, and 11 bases stayed unmatched. CDR3 region: CASSSGRGTSNEKLFF. CDR3 DNA: TGTGCCAGCAGCTCCGGCAGGGGGACAAGTAATGAAAAACTGTTTTTT.

This clone appeared once. This sequence joins TRBV5-4 and TRBJ2-7; 9 positions match TRBD1. The CDR3 covers 13 residues. V gave up 4 bases and J gave up 6 bases; unmatched junction bases: 5. Germline lookup yields CDR1 SGHNT and CDR2 YYREEE (reference sequence). CDR3 residues: CASSRDREGEQYF. As DNA, the CDR3 is TGTGCCAGCAGCCGGGACAGGGAGGGCGAGCAGTACTTC.

The V and J genes are TRBV4-3 and TRBJ1-1; a weak D match, TRBD1 (5 bases). Between the trimmed V and J ends, which lost 1 base and 1 base, there was a span of 13 bases. The CDR3 runs to 16 residues. Germline loops: CDR1 LGHNA, CDR2 YSLEER. In DNA, the CDR3 is TGCGCCAGCAGCCAAGGGCTGGAGGGGCCGAACACTGAAGCTTTCTTT. Its translation: CASSQGLEGPNTEAFF.

The gene calls are TRBV19 and TRBJ2-3, with 9 bases aligning to TRBD2. The CDR3 covers 15 residues. Per germline, CDR1 LNHDA and CDR2 SQIVND (reference sequence). With 4 bases clipped from V and 3 bases from J, the junction kept 5 bases outside the gene matches. The CDR3 reads CASSSGGVGTDTQYF. The DNA of the CDR3 is TGTGCCAGTAGTAGCGGGGGGGTTGGGACAGATACGCAGTATTTT.

CDR3 region: CASSIAGGAYNEQFF. As DNA, the CDR3 is TGTGCCAGTAGTATAGCGGGAGGCGCCTACAATGAGCAGTTCTTC. The chain couples TRBV19 to TRBJ2-1; 7 bases fit TRBD2. Germline V lookup: CDR1 LNHDA, CDR2 SQIVND (reference sequence). The CDR3 has 15 residues. V was clipped by 1 base and J by 2 bases; unmatched bases: 2.

The J gene is TRBJ2-3, the V gene TRBV5-1; 7 positions agree with TRBD2. The CDR3 spans 14 residues. Germline V gene data show CDR1 as SGHRS and CDR2 as YFSETQ. The V segment lost 4 bases and the J segment 6 bases; nucleotides outside the gene matches: 8. The CDR3, as DNA: TGCGCCAGCAGCGGGGGACTAAATACGGATACGCAGTATTTT. Translation: CASSGGLNTDTQYF.

The V call is TRBV21-1, the J call TRBJ2-7; the table gives TRBD2 as D, unverified against the DNA. TRBV21-1 is an annotated pseudogene. The CDR3 loop spans 19 amino acids. CDR3 residues: CASSKWGGLAGGSSYEQYV. In nucleotides, the CDR3 is TGTGCCAGCAGCAAATGGGGGGGACTAGCGGGAGGGAGCTCCTACGAGCAGTACGTC.

This sequence joins TRBV7-2 and TRBJ1-1, with D tentatively TRBD1 (6 bases). This CDR3 is 14 amino acids long. In germline, CDR1 is SGHTA, CDR2 FQGNSA. The V and J ends lost 3 bases and 4 bases respectively, with 12 bases between them. The CDR3 protein is CASSFRGYGTEAFF. In DNA, the CDR3 is TGTGCCAGCAGCTTCAGGGGATACGGCACTGAAGCTTTCTTT.

This clone was seen more than once but under ten times. V usage is TRBV28 and J usage is TRBJ2-7; 7 bases match TRBD2. V was pared by 11 bases and J by 4 bases, with 14 bases of the junction left unmatched. This CDR3 contains 14 residues. Germline assignment: CDR1 MDHEN and CDR2 SYDVKM. CDR3 DNA: TGTGCCTGCTTGGGGAGGGACCTGACATACGAGCAGTACTTC. Amino acid sequence: CACLGRDLTYEQYF.

The genes are TRBV7-9 and TRBJ1-3; D is possibly TRBD1 (6 bases). Per germline, CDR1 SEHNR and CDR2 FQNEAQ (reference sequence). V lost 5 bases to trimming and J lost 0 bases, with 17 bases between them. The CDR3 is 17 residues long. CDR3 in DNA: TGTGCCAGCAGCCACCTCTTAGGACAGAGCTCTGGAAACACCATATATTTT. It encodes CASSHLLGQSSGNTIYF. Based on the CDR3 plus reference TRBV7-9 and TRBJ1-3, the full variable domain is DTGVSQNPRHKITKRGQNVTFRCDPISEHNRLYWYRQTLGQGPEFLTYFQNEAQLEKSRLLSDRFSAERPKGSFSTLEIQRTEQGDSAMYLCASSHLLGQSSGNTIYFGEGSWLTVV.

V usage is TRBV7-2 and J usage is TRBJ1-1; D is possibly TRBD1 (5 bases). Looked up from germline, CDR1 is SGHTA and CDR2 is FQGNSA. The CDR3 totals 14 residues. Between the trimmed V and J ends, which lost 7 bases and 4 bases, there was a span of 16 bases. CDR3: CASTFGGLSTEAFF. DNA of the CDR3: TGTGCCAGCACCTTCGGGGGGTTGAGCACTGAAGCTTTCTTT.

This chain links TRBV2 with TRBJ2-1, with 12 nucleotides matching TRBD2. Per the germline V gene, CDR1 is SNHLY and CDR2 is FYNNEI. The V and J ends lost 4 bases and 0 bases, in that order; junction bases with no gene match: 1. This CDR3 comprises 16 residues. The CDR3 region is CASSGTSGASYNEQFF. The CDR3, as DNA: TGTGCCAGCAGTGGGACTAGCGGGGCCTCCTACAATGAGCAGTTCTTC. Supplemented by reference TRBV2 and TRBJ2-1, the full variable domain reads EPEVTQTPSHQVTQMGQEVILRCVPISNHLYFYWYRQILGQKVEFLVSFYNNEISEKSEIFDDQFSVERPDGSNFTLKIRSTKLEDSAMYFCASSGTSGASYNEQFFGPGTRLTVL.

The V gene is TRBV7-2, the J gene TRBJ2-5, with TRBD1 matching over 9 bases. The CDR3 loop spans 15 amino acids. V was clipped by 5 bases and J by 4 bases; unmatched bases: 8. Germline V gives CDR1 SGHTA, CDR2 FQGNSA. In nucleotides, the CDR3 is TGTGCCAGCAGCATCAACAGGGGGCGCGCAGAGACCCAGTACTTC. This translates into CASSINRGRAETQYF.